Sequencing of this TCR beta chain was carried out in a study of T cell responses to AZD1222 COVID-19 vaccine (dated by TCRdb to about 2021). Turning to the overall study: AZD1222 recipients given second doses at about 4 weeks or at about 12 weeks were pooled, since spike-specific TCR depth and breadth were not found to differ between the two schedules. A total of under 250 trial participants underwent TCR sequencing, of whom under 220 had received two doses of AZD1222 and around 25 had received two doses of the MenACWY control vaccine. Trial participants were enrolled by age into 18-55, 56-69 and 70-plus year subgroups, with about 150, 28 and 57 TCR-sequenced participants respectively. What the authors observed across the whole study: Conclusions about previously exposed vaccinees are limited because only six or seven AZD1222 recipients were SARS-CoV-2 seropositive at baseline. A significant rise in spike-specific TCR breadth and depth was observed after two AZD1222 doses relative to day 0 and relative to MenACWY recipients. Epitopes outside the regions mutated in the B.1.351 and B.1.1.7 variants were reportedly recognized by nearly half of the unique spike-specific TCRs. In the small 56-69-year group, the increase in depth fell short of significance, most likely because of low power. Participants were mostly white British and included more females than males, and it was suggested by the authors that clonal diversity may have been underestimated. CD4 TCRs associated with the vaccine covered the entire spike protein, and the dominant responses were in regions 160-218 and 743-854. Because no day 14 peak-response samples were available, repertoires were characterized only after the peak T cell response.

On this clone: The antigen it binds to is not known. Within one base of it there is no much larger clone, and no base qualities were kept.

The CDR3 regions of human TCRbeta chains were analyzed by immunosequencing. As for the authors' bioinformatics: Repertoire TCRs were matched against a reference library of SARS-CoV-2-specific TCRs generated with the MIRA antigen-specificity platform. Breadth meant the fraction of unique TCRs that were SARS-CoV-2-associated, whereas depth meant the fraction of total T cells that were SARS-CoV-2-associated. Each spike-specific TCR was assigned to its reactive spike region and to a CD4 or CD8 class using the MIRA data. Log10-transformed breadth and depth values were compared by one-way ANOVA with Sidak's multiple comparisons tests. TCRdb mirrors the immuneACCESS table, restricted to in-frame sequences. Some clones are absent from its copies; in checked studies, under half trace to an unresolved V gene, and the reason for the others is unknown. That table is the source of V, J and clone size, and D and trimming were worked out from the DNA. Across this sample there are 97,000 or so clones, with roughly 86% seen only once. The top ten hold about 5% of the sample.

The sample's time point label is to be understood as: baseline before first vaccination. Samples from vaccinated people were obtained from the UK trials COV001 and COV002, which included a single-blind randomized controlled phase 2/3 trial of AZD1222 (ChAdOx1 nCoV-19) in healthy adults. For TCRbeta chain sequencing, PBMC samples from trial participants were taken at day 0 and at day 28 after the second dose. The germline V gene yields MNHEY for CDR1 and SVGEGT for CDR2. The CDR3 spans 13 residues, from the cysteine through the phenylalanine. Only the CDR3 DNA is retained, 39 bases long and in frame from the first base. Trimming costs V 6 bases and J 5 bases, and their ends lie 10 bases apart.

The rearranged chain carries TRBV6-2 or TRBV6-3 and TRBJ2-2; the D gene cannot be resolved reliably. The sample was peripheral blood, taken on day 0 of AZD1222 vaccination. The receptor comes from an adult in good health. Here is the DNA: TGTGCCAGCAGCTCACAGAAGACCGGGGAGCTGTTTTTT. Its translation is CASSSQKTGELFF.